These 16 T cell receptor beta chains were sequenced from one sample in a study of shared clonotypes between healthy human individuals. The method was immunoSEQ multiplex PCR; TCRdb's version includes in-frame clones alone and lacks a portion of them. This table has some 510,000 clones, more than 65% appearing once. The sample taken for sequencing was PBMCs. These receptors were taken from a woman aged 35 to 49 in good health. Some clones in this sample may be carry-over from other donors' samples.

The V gene is TRBV28, the J gene TRBJ1-2, with 9 bases lining up with TRBD1. The V and J ends lost 4 bases and 4 bases, in that order; junction bases with no gene match: 10. There are 16 residues in the CDR3. From germline, CDR1 is MDHEN and CDR2 SYDVKM. CDR3 region: CASSSPHRGQGYGYTF. The CDR3 coding sequence is TGTGCCAGCAGTTCCCCACACAGGGGGCAGGGCTATGGCTACACCTTC.

The chain links TRBV29-1 to TRBJ2-1; D is perhaps TRBD2 (5 bases). CDR1 is SQVTM and CDR2 is ANQGSEA in the germline V gene. The CDR3 runs to 13 residues. V dropped 2 bases and J dropped 6 bases, with 11 bases sitting between them. CDR3 sequence (DNA): TGCAGCGTTGAAATTCCTAGCTCCAATGAGCAGTTCTTC. This gives the protein CSVEIPSSNEQFF.

The V call is TRBV5-5, the J call TRBJ2-7; D ambiguous. Germline V CDR1 and CDR2: SGHKS, YYEKEE (reference sequence). This CDR3 has 14 amino acids. V lost 4 bases and J 5 bases, leaving 16 bases between the germline ends. The CDR3 protein is CASSRAWRLNEQYF. The CDR3 nucleotides read TGTGCCAGCAGCCGCGCATGGAGATTGAACGAGCAGTACTTC.

The V gene is TRBV27, the J gene TRBJ2-2; 13 bases agree with TRBD2. Germline CDR1 MNHEY, CDR2 SMNVEV (reference sequence). Unmatched junction bases numbered 10, after V lost 4 bases and J lost 5 bases. The CDR3 extends over 18 amino acids. DNA of the CDR3: TGTGCCAGCAGTTCCGGTCGGACTAGCGGGAGTTGGACCGGGGAGCTGTTTTTT. Encoded protein: CASSSGRTSGSWTGELFF.

CDR3 DNA sequence: TGCGCCAGCAGCTTGTCGGGCGGGAGGACCGCCTACGAGCAGTACTTC. Amino acids: CASSLSGGRTAYEQYF. The chain employs TRBV5-1 and TRBJ2-7, with 8 nucleotides matching TRBD2. The V and J ends lost 1 base and 2 bases, in that order; junction bases with no gene match: 8. The CDR3 spans 16 residues. Germline CDR1 reads SGHRS; CDR2 reads YFSETQ.

This chain links TRBV11-2 with TRBJ1-2, with 9 bases fitting TRBD1. CDR3 length: 14 residues. The J segment lost 5 bases and the V segment lost 1 base, leaving 2 bases of the junction unmatched. Germline V gives CDR1 SGHAT, CDR2 FQNNGV. The CDR3 DNA reads as TGTGCCAGCAGCTTAGCCGGGACAGGGTATGGCTACACCTTC. Translated: CASSLAGTGYGYTF.

The V gene is TRBV5-6, the J gene TRBJ1-5; D gene ambiguous. This CDR3 contains 13 residues. V was cut by 2 bases and J by 4 bases, with 7 bases left in between. The germline V gene has CDR1 SGHDT and CDR2 YYEEEE. CDR3 DNA: TGTGCCAGCAGCTTCGGGGTTAATCAGCCCCAGCATTTT. It specifies CASSFGVNQPQHF.

To note about this clone: A junction boundary mismatches the germline segment, possibly from a read error. This chain uses TRBV5-4 with TRBJ1-4, with a weak D call TRBD1 (5 bases). Germline-derived CDR1 and CDR2 are SGHNT and YYREEE (reference sequence). This CDR3 region has 14 residues. The CDR3 here is CASSLGPDSENLFF. The CDR3 DNA reads TGTGCCAGCAGCTTGGGCCCTGACAGTGAAAACCTGTTTTTT.

The V and J genes are TRBV28 and TRBJ2-3; D uncertain. Germline values: CDR1 MDHEN, CDR2 SYDVKM. V was shortened by 5 bases and J by 2 bases, with 23 bases between the two germline ends. CDR3 length: 18 amino acids. The CDR3, as DNA: TGTGCCAGCAGTGCACCCCCGAGAGGACCGCAATCCACAGATACGCAGTATTTT. Amino acid sequence: CASSAPPRGPQSTDTQYF.

This chain joins TRBV19 and TRBJ2-4; D might be TRBD2 (6 bases). Trimming pared 10 bases from V and 2 bases from J, leaving 9 bases between. The V gene's germline CDR1 is LNHDA and CDR2 SQIVND (reference sequence). This CDR3 has 12 residues. The CDR3 sequence is CATGTSKNIQYF. DNA for the CDR3: TGTGCCACCGGGACTTCCAAAAACATTCAGTACTTC.

This clone was seen only a few times. CDR3 sequence: CSHPTGGPEQFF. CDR3 nucleotides: TGCAGCCACCCGACTGGGGGGCCTGAGCAGTTCTTC. This chain joins TRBV29-1 and TRBJ2-1, with D possibly being TRBD1 or TRBD2 (6 bases each). The CDR3 totals 12 residues. Germline loops: CDR1 SQVTM, CDR2 ANQGSEA. Trimming removed 8 bases at V and 9 bases at J, with 17 bases between.

The genes are TRBV30 and TRBJ1-5, with 8 bases identical to TRBD1. V dropped 0 bases and J dropped 6; count of bases not matched to a gene: 4. The CDR3 sequence is 14 residues long. Germline assignment: CDR1 GTSNPN and CDR2 SVGIG (reference sequence). CDR3 in DNA: TGTGCCTGGAGTGTACCAGGGGGCGGTCAGCCCCAGCATTTT. This sequence encodes CAWSVPGGGQPQHF.

The V and J genes are TRBV5-1 and TRBJ2-1; D may be TRBD1 (6 bases). V lost 4 bases to trimming and J lost 10 bases, with 15 bases between them. From germline, CDR1 is SGHRS and CDR2 YFSETQ. The CDR3 has 13 residues. CDR3 amino acids: CASSALPQGEQFF. The DNA of the CDR3 is TGCGCCAGCAGCGCCCTCCCTCAGGGGGAGCAGTTCTTC.

This clone has only one observation. V and J are TRBV25-1 and TRBJ2-5; TRBD2 matches at 10 bases. V lost 2 bases to trimming and J lost 2 bases; unmatched junction nucleotides: 2. CDR1 is MGHDK, CDR2 SYGVNS, per germline. The CDR3 is 15 amino acids. CDR3 bases: TGTGCCAGCAGTGAACCTAGCGGGAGACAAGAGACCCAGTACTTC. This sequence encodes CASSEPSGRQETQYF.

The genes are TRBV25-1 and TRBJ1-2, with D possibly matching TRBD1 (5 bases). The V end lost 3 bases, the J end lost 6 bases, and 14 bases lay between the germline ends. The length of the CDR3 is 14 residues. Germline V CDR1 and CDR2: MGHDK, SYGVNS. The CDR3 protein is CASSDYTGSDGYTF. CDR3 DNA: TGTGCCAGCAGTGACTACACAGGTTCGGATGGCTACACCTTC.

This chain uses TRBV28 with TRBJ1-5; TRBD1 might be the D (6 bases). V was cut by 7 bases and J by 7 bases, with 17 bases left in between. Germline loops: CDR1 MDHEN, CDR2 SYDVKM. This CDR3 is 14 amino acids long. The CDR3 sequence: CASNTARGGQPQHF. The CDR3 DNA follows: TGTGCCAGCAACACGGCAAGAGGGGGACAGCCCCAGCATTTT.